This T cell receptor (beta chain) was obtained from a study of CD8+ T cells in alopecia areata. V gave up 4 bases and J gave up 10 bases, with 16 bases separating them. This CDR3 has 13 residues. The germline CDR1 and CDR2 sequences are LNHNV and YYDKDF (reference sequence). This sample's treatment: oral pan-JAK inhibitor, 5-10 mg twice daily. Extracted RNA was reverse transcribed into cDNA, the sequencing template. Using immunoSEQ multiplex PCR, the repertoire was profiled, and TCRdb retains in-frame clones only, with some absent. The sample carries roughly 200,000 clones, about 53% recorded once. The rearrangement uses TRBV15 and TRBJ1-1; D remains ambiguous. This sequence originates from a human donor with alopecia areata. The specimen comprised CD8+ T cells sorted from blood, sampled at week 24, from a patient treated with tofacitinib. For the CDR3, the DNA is TGTGCCACCAGCAATAGTGTTGGCGTGGGAGCTTTCTTT. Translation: CATSNSVGVGAFF. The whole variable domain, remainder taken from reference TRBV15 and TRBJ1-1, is DAMVIQNPRYQVTQFGKPVTLSCSQTLNHNVMYWYQQKSSQAPKLLFHYYDKDFNNEADTPDNFQSRRPNTSFCFLDIRSPGLGDTAMYLCATSNSVGVGAFFGQGTRLTVV.